The text below deals with one TCR beta chain. These data are taken from a study of blood T cell repertoires in COVID-19. Germline-derived CDR1 and CDR2 are SGHDT and YYEEEE. V lost 4 bases and J lost 12; bases outside the gene matches: 4. The CDR3 is made up of 12 amino acids. Recovered participants had two consecutive negative NP/OP PCR tests, healthcare professional clearance, or symptom resolution. Methods used by the authors: Using reference gene primer amplification, nucleated cell counts were estimated. The table came from immunoSEQ multiplex PCR; TCRdb's copy has only in-frame clones and leaves some out. Clone size and V and J calls were adopted from that table, with D and trimming inferred from the DNA. In the table there are about 250,000 clones, about nine tenths of which are singletons.

The sequence derives from a man aged 40-49 years who had recovered from COVID-19. The chain uses TRBV5-6 and TRBJ1-4; TRBD1 agrees at 9 bases. Input material: PBMCs or T cells enriched from blood (not recorded which). The CDR3 DNA sequence: TGTGCCAGCAGCCGCGGGACAGGGCAACTGTTTTTT. It translates to CASSRGTGQLFF.